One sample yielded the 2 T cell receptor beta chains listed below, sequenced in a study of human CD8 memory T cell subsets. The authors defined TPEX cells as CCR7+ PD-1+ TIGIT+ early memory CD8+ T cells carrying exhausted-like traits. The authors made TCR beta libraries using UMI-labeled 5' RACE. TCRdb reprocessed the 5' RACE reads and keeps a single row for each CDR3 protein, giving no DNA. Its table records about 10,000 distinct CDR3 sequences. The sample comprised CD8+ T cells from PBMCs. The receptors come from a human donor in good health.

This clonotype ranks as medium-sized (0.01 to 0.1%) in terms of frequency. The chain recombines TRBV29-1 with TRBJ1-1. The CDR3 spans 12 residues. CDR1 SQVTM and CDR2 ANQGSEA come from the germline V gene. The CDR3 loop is CSAPFENTEAFF. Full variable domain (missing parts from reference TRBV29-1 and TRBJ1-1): SAVISQKPSRDICQRGTSLTIQCQVDSQVTMMFWYRQQPGQSLTLIATANQGSEATYESGFVIDKFPISRPNLTFSTLTVSNMSPEDSSIYLCSAPFENTEAFFGQGTRLTVV.

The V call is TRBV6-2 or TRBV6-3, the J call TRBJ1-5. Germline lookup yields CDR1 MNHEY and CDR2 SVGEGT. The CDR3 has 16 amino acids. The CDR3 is CASSYSGRQLNQPQHF.